Detailed here is one TCR beta chain. The data belong to a study of shared clonotypes between healthy human individuals. Germline CDR1 reads SQVTM; CDR2 reads ANQGSEA. V was pared by 6 bases and J by 0 bases, with 8 bases of the junction left unmatched. This CDR3 spans 17 amino acids. TCRdb keeps only in-frame clones here, not all; method: immunoSEQ multiplex PCR. The sample carries more than 2 million clones, under 97% recorded once. Sequencing was carried out using naive CD4+ T cells sorted from blood. Specified subset: CD45RA+ positively selected. This rearrangement joins TRBV29-1 to TRBJ2-6, with 10 bases lining up with TRBD1. This clonotype originated in a man aged 18 to 29 in good health. The CDR3 sequence is CSVRLTGGASGANVLTF. In DNA, the CDR3 is TGCAGCGTAAGGCTGACAGGGGGCGCCTCTGGGGCCAACGTCCTGACTTTC.